This T cell receptor (beta chain) stems from a study of Graves' ophthalmopathy and Graves' hyperthyroidism. In the case of this clonotype: Its target is not known.

The CDR3 extends over 12 amino acids. CDR1 and CDR2 (germline): SNHLY, FYNNEI. Trimming removed 6 bases at V and 9 bases at J, with 11 bases between. TCR beta CDR3 regions were amplified from RNA transcripts. Second-round multiplex PCR followed a first-round RT-PCR using HTBI primers. In TCRdb, the multiplex PCR reads were re-called with MiXCR into one record per CDR3 protein. The sample has around 660,000 distinct CDR3 sequences, roughly 39% seen once. Establishment of the diagnosis relied upon clinical symptoms, serum thyroxine, TRAb, thyroid ultrasound and orbital computed tomography. Study-level findings and limits: Among thyroid clonotypes expanded above 0.001 frequency, most also appeared in blood. Ophthalmopathy progression prediction by the model yielded a sensitivity of about 68% and a specificity of roughly 74%. Separation of ophthalmopathy from stable hyperthyroidism was achieved by a 13-signature model, at roughly 90% sensitivity and approximately 81% specificity.

The sequencing input was peripheral blood. This clonotype originated in an adult man with Graves' ophthalmopathy. This rearrangement joins TRBV2 to TRBJ2-2; a weak D match, TRBD1 (6 bases). This chain's CDR3 is CASSLGTWELFF. The DNA of the CDR3 is TGTGCCAGCAGCCTGGGGACATGGGAGCTGTTTTTT. The full variable domain, its missing parts supplied by reference TRBV2 and TRBJ2-2, is EPEVTQTPSHQVTQMGQEVILRCVPISNHLYFYWYRQILGQKVEFLVSFYNNEISEKSEIFDDQFSVERPDGSNFTLKIRSTKLEDSAMYFCASSLGTWELFFGEGSRLTVL.